The subject of this entry is one TCR beta chain. Only in-frame clones appear in the TCRdb table, and some are missing; sequencing was by immunoSEQ multiplex PCR. The sample holds roughly 250,000 clones, around 90% seen once. This sample is drawn from a study of cytomegalovirus exposure and HLA in healthy donors. Sequencing was performed on PBMCs. The clonotype was recovered from a woman younger than 35 in good health and CMV-seronegative.

CDR3 amino acids: CASSRGVQKLFF. CDR3 sequence (DNA): TGTGCCAGCAGTCGGGGTGTCCAAAAACTGTTTTTT. The gene calls are TRBV28 and TRBJ1-4; D is unresolved. Germline V gene data show CDR1 as MDHEN and CDR2 as SYDVKM. The CDR3 length is 12 residues. The V gene lost 5 bases and the J gene lost 9 bases, with 10 bases spanning the gap.